These 27 T cell receptor beta chains originate from one sample sequenced in a study of T cell repertoires in ileal Crohn's disease. Using immunoSEQ multiplex PCR, the repertoire was profiled, and TCRdb retains in-frame clones only, with some absent. The sample carries roughly 5,100 clones, approximately 78% recorded once. The sample comprised ileal tissue. The receptors shown here come from an adult with Crohn's disease.

The chain uses TRBV28 and TRBJ1-3, with 9 nucleotides matching TRBD1. The V gene's germline CDR1 is MDHEN and CDR2 SYDVKM. Trimming cost V 5 bases and J 0 bases; bases outside gene matches: 17. The length of the CDR3 is 20 residues. DNA for the CDR3: TGTGCCAGCAGTCCCCCCGCCGGGACAGGGACTTTGAGCTCTGGAAACACCATATATTTT. It translates to CASSPPAGTGTLSSGNTIYF. Using reference TRBV28 and TRBJ1-3 for the parts outside the CDR3, the full variable domain is DVKVTQSSRYLVKRTGEKVFLECVQDMDHENMFWYRQDPGLGLRLIYFSYDVKMKEKGDIPEGYSVSREKKERFSLILESASTNQTSMYLCASSPPAGTGTLSSGNTIYFGEGSWLTVV.

CDR3 DNA: TGTGCCAGCAGCAGAAGGGGACAGTCTAAGGGCTACACCTTC. It translates to CASSRRGQSKGYTF. The chain joins TRBV7-2 to TRBJ1-2, with 7 bases aligning to TRBD1. Germline CDR1 reads SGHTA; CDR2 reads FQGNSA. V shed 5 bases and J 8 bases; nucleotides not matched to a gene: 11. The CDR3 runs 14 residues.

The chain carries TRBV5-6 and TRBJ2-6; D could derive from TRBD1 or TRBD2 (5 bases each). From germline, CDR1 is SGHDT and CDR2 YYEEEE. The CDR3 spans 17 residues. The V end lost 3 bases, the J end lost 0 bases, and 13 bases lay between the germline ends. This CDR3 is CASSSGTESSGANVLTF. CDR3 in DNA: TGTGCCAGCAGCTCCGGGACCGAAAGCTCTGGGGCCAACGTCCTGACTTTC. The full variable domain, in which reference TRBV5-6 and TRBJ2-6 provide the parts outside the CDR3, is DAGVTQSPTHLIKTRGQQVTLRCSPKSGHDTVSWYQQALGQGPQFIFQYYEEEERQRGNFPDRFSGHQFPNYSSELNVNALLLGDSALYLCASSSGTESSGANVLTFGAGSRLTVL.

The V gene is TRBV5-4, the J gene TRBJ2-7, with D possibly TRBD1 on 6 matching bases. Per the germline V gene, CDR1 is SGHNT and CDR2 is YYREEE (reference sequence). Trimming cost V 1 base and J 6 bases, with 17 bases left between them. The CDR3 is 15 amino acids. The CDR3 bases are TGTGCCAGCAGCTTGCAGGGGCGCGTAGGCTCCGAGCAGTACTTC. This codes for CASSLQGRVGSEQYF. The complete variable domain, with remaining parts taken from reference TRBV5-4 and TRBJ2-7, reads ETGVTQSPTHLIKTRGQQVTLRCSSQSGHNTVSWYQQALGQGPQFIFQYYREEENGRGNFPPRFSGLQFPNYSSELNVNALELDDSALYLCASSLQGRVGSEQYFGPGTRLTVT.

This clone came up a few times. This chain links TRBV10-2 with TRBJ2-7, with D tentatively TRBD2 (5 bases). CDR3 length equals 13 residues. Looked up from germline, CDR1 is WSHSY and CDR2 is SAAADI. Trimming left V 6 bases short and J 4 bases short, with 13 bases between. For the CDR3, the DNA is TGCGCCAGCAGCGAGAAGGTAGCGTACGAGCAGTACTTC. This gives the protein CASSEKVAYEQYF.

This clone was recorded once. The sample carries other DNA sequences with the same CDR3. This chain joins TRBV9 and TRBJ2-1; D remains unclear. The CDR3 is 12 amino acids. Trimming removed 0 bases from V and 10 bases from J, with 8 bases in between. From germline, CDR1 is SGDLS and CDR2 YYNGEE. In nucleotides, the CDR3 is TGTGCCAGCAGCGTAGGAGTGGGGGAGCAGTTCTTC. It specifies CASSVGVGEQFF.

The chain has TRBV7-3 and TRBJ2-5; D ambiguous. The CDR3 covers 14 residues. V shed 5 bases and J shed 1 base, with 11 bases lying between them. Germline CDR1 reads SGHTA; CDR2 reads FQGTGA. The CDR3 DNA is TGTGCCAGCAGCCTCGACCGCCGCCAAGAGACCCAGTACTTC. Translating it yields CASSLDRRQETQYF.

This clone was detected only once. V usage is TRBV28 and J usage is TRBJ2-7; D unresolved. Trimming took off 8 bases at V and 3 bases at J, with 8 bases between the two ends. This CDR3 is 11 amino acids long. Germline V gene lookup returns CDR1 MDHEN and CDR2 SYDVKM. This CDR3 is CASQKLYEQYF. CDR3 coding DNA: TGTGCCAGCCAGAAACTCTACGAGCAGTACTTC.

CDR3 region: CASRGRSYNSPLHF. In DNA form, the CDR3 reads TGCGCCAGCAGAGGGCGCTCCTATAATTCACCCCTCCACTTT. The chain combines TRBV5-1 with TRBJ1-6; unclear D gene. Deletions cut 5 bases from V and 0 bases from J, with 6 bases between. CDR3 length: 14 residues. CDR1 and CDR2 from the germline V gene are SGHRS and YFSETQ.

The chain uses TRBV18 and TRBJ2-7, with a tentative D call TRBD2 (6 bases). V lost 3 bases and J lost 2, with 14 bases in between. The V gene's germline CDR1 is KGHSH and CDR2 LQKENI. CDR3 length: 15 residues. This chain's CDR3 is CASSPVGGKAYEQYF. The CDR3, as DNA: TGTGCCAGCTCACCTGTTGGGGGGAAGGCCTACGAGCAGTACTTC.

By its share, this clone is large. V is TRBV6-1 and J is TRBJ1-1; D is unclear. Trimming left V 8 bases short and J 0 bases short, with 7 bases between. The V gene's germline CDR1 is MNHNS and CDR2 SASEGT. The length of the CDR3 is 12 residues. Here the CDR3 reads CASGPVNTEAFF. The CDR3 DNA sequence: TGTGCCAGCGGCCCCGTGAACACTGAAGCTTTCTTT.

CDR3 amino acids: CASIMSDSSNYGYTF. CDR3 sequence (DNA): TGTGCCAGCATCATGTCTGACAGCTCTAACTATGGCTACACCTTC. V is TRBV6-5 and J is TRBJ1-2; TRBD1 is a possible D gene (5 bases). Germline V CDR1 and CDR2: MNHEY, SVGAGI. The V end was cut by 7 bases, the J end by 0 bases, with 15 bases between. This CDR3 is built from 15 residues.

The chain recombines TRBV6-1 with TRBJ1-5, with D maybe TRBD1 (5 bases). From germline, CDR1 is MNHNS and CDR2 SASEGT. V was pared by 4 bases and J by 14 bases, with 12 bases between. This CDR3 has 11 residues. CDR3 nucleotide sequence: TGTGCCAGCAGTGGTAGACAGCTTGAGCATTTT. Protein sequence: CASSGRQLEHF.

V is TRBV14 and J is TRBJ2-5, with D uncertain. CDR3 length: 15 amino acids. The V end lost 5 bases, the J end lost 2 bases, and 15 bases lay between the germline ends. Per the germline V gene, CDR1 is SGHDN and CDR2 is FVKESK. In DNA, the CDR3 is TGTGCCAGCAGCGAAGGAACAAGGGTACAAGAGACCCAGTACTTC. This gives the protein CASSEGTRVQETQYF.

The chain links TRBV18 to TRBJ2-7, with D possibly TRBD2 on 5 matching bases. V lost 3 bases and J lost 3, with 15 bases in between. CDR3 length: 15 amino acids. Germline V gene sequence: CDR1 KGHSH, CDR2 LQKENI. The CDR3 DNA follows: TGTGCCAGCTCACCCCGGGCGGGTCAGCGCTACGAGCAGTACTTC. Its protein is CASSPRAGQRYEQYF.

With regard to this clone: A much larger clone differs by one base, so this may be a read error. The chain joins TRBV28 to TRBJ1-5; TRBD1 agrees at 7 bases. This CDR3 contains 14 residues. Germline CDR1 is MDHEN and CDR2 is SYDVKM. The CDR3 DNA follows: TGTGCCCGCAGGGGGGGGGCAGGGGTTCAGCCCCAGCATTTT. Protein sequence: CARRGGAGVQPQHF.

The rearrangement uses TRBV7-3 and TRBJ2-2; D gene ambiguous. Trimming removed 5 bases from V and 0 bases from J, with 7 bases in between. The CDR3 extends over 14 amino acids. Germline-derived CDR1 and CDR2 are SGHTA and FQGTGA. The CDR3 coding sequence is TGTGCCAGCAGCCGCGGTTCGAACACCGGGGAGCTGTTTTTT. It translates to CASSRGSNTGELFF.

J is TRBJ2-2 and V is TRBV29-1; D is possibly TRBD1 (5 bases). CDR3 length equals 15 residues. The V gene's germline CDR1 is SQVTM and CDR2 ANQGSEA. V shed 5 bases and J shed 0 bases, with 13 bases lying between them. DNA for the CDR3: TGCAGCGTTTTGACAAGGGGAACGAACACCGGGGAGCTGTTTTTT. It yields the protein CSVLTRGTNTGELFF.

This chain connects TRBV6-5 to TRBJ1-4; 8 bases are shared with TRBD1. Germline V gene data show CDR1 as MNHEY and CDR2 as SVGAGI. The V segment lost 5 bases and the J segment 11 bases; nucleotides outside the gene matches: 10. This CDR3 spans 14 amino acids. The CDR3 loop is CASSPWTGFGKLFF. CDR3 nucleotide sequence: TGTGCCAGCAGTCCATGGACAGGGTTCGGGAAACTGTTTTTT.

V and J are TRBV6-6 and TRBJ2-7, with D uncertain. Between the trimmed V and J ends, which lost 0 bases and 6 bases, there was a span of 9 bases. The CDR3 is 13 amino acids. CDR1 is MNHNY and CDR2 is SVGAGI in the germline V gene (reference sequence). CDR3 DNA sequence: TGTGCCAGCAGTTACTCGAGTGGGTTCGAGCAGTACTTC. It specifies CASSYSSGFEQYF.

This chain joins TRBV7-9 and TRBJ1-5, with 11 positions matching TRBD1. The CDR3 loop spans 15 amino acids. Looked up from germline, CDR1 is SEHNR and CDR2 is FQNEAQ (reference sequence). J lost 3 bases, V lost 7 bases, and 5 bases had no gene match. CDR3 sequence reads: CASNRTGGDNQPQHF. The CDR3 coding sequence is TGTGCCAGCAACAGGACAGGGGGCGACAATCAGCCCCAGCATTTT.

CDR3 sequence reads: CASSIKQGFGADTQYF. The CDR3 DNA reads as TGTGCCAGTAGTATCAAACAGGGGTTCGGGGCAGATACGCAGTATTTT. The chain uses TRBV19 and TRBJ2-3; 7 nucleotides match TRBD1. The trim removed 3 bases at V and 4 bases at J, leaving 10 bases unmatched. Germline V gives CDR1 LNHDA, CDR2 SQIVND (reference sequence). The CDR3 sequence is 16 residues long.

This sequence joins TRBV19 and TRBJ2-5; D is unclear. Germline CDR1 LNHDA, CDR2 SQIVND (reference sequence). The CDR3 totals 14 residues. The V gene lost 0 bases and the J gene lost 5 bases, with 10 bases spanning the gap. The CDR3, as DNA: TGTGCCAGTAGTATAGACTGGGTAAGCGAGACCCAGTACTTC. Translated: CASSIDWVSETQYF.

The chain recombines TRBV15 with TRBJ1-2, with 7 bases aligning to TRBD1. The CDR3 is 14 amino acids. Germline V gives CDR1 LNHNV, CDR2 YYDKDF (reference sequence). With 8 bases clipped from V and 2 bases from J, the junction kept 8 bases outside the gene matches. CDR3 bases: TGTGCCACCGCCGGAACAGGGGCGAACTATGGCTACACCTTC. Translated: CATAGTGANYGYTF.

This clone was counted between two and nine times. The J gene is TRBJ1-1, the V gene TRBV5-1; TRBD1 agrees at 8 bases. This CDR3 has 13 residues. Germline CDR1 SGHRS, CDR2 YFSETQ. The V segment lost 7 bases and the J segment 5 bases; nucleotides outside the gene matches: 7. Written as DNA, the CDR3 is TGCGCCAGCGGCCGGACAGGGCAGACTGAAGCTTTCTTT. Translation: CASGRTGQTEAFF.

The chain is built from TRBV6-4 and TRBJ1-5; TRBD1 matches at 9 bases. The CDR3 runs 15 residues. CDR1 is MRHNA, CDR2 SNTAGT, per germline. The junction had 6 bases not matched to a gene; V was cut back by 5 bases and J by 4 bases. The CDR3 DNA follows: TGTGCCAGCAGTTTGGACAGGGGTCCAAATCAGCCCCAGCATTTT. Translated, it gives CASSLDRGPNQPQHF.

The gene calls are TRBV7-9 and TRBJ1-2, with TRBD1 matching over 7 bases. CDR1 is SEHNR, CDR2 FQNEAQ, per germline (reference sequence). CDR3 length: 15 residues. J was trimmed by 8 bases and V by 5 bases; bases with no gene match: 14. The CDR3: CASSPIDREGRGYTF. Here the CDR3 DNA reads TGTGCCAGCAGCCCAATCGACAGGGAAGGAAGGGGCTACACCTTC.